This T cell receptor (beta chain) appears in the sequencing data of a study of blood T cell repertoires in COVID-19. Study-level background: The United States, Italy and Spain provided the acute and convalescent COVID-19 samples.

Original analysis: Amplified reference gene primers provided the basis for estimating nucleated cell counts. Method: immunoSEQ multiplex PCR; TCRdb's copy keeps in-frame clones and lacks some. That table furnishes V, J and clone size, whereas the DNA furnished D and trimming. The sample carries over 65,000 clones, about four fifths recorded once. The CDR3 is 14 amino acids. From germline, CDR1 is MNHNY and CDR2 SVGAGI (reference sequence). Trimming at V came to 0 bases and at J to 5 bases, leaving 2 bases not matched to a gene. This TCR derives from a man of 80 years or more with acute or convalescent COVID-19. The specimen was peripheral blood. This chain connects TRBV6-6 to TRBJ2-3; 7 bases line up with TRBD1. CDR3 coding DNA: TGTGCCAGCAGTTACTCAGGGGGCGAAGATACGCAGTATTTT. Protein product: CASSYSGGEDTQYF.